The next 31 T cell receptor beta chains were all read from a single sample in a study of T cell repertoires in breast cancer. The expanded emulsion RT-PCR method captured paired alpha and beta chains from CD8+ T cells. Unpaired genes were suppressed by blocking oligonucleotides during a second nested PCR. From the emulsion pairing reads, TCRdb called clonotypes with MiXCR, one entry per CDR3 protein. There are roughly 40,000 distinct CDR3 sequences in the sample; about 41% occur only once, and approximately 57% lies in the top ten. Material for sequencing was CD8+ T cells. The receptors were gathered from a pool of human donors with breast cancer or a healthy control (not recorded which).

Of note for this clonotype: A much larger clonotype is one base distant, so this may be a read error. The genes are TRBV20-1 and TRBJ1-1, with 10 bases identical to TRBD1. The V gene's germline CDR1 is DFQATT and CDR2 SNEGSKA (reference sequence). The CDR3 totals 13 residues. V lost 5 bases to trimming and J lost 7 bases; unmatched junction nucleotides: 7. The CDR3, as DNA: TGCAGTGCTCCTAACGACAGGGGGCTTGAAGCTTTCTTT. It specifies CSAPNDRGLEAFF.

The sample holds a few counts of this clonotype. The chain uses TRBV4-2 and TRBJ2-7; D may match TRBD1 or TRBD2 (5 bases each). Trimming took off 1 base at V and 6 bases at J, with 10 bases between the two ends. The CDR3 length is 13 residues. Germline CDR1 reads LGHNA; CDR2 reads YNFKEQ. The CDR3 coding sequence is TGTGCCAGCAGCCAAGGATGGGGGAGCGAGCAGTACTTC. Amino acids: CASSQGWGSEQYF.

This rearrangement joins TRBV6-1 to TRBJ1-5; no reliable D call. V was clipped by 7 bases and J by 2 bases, with 24 bases between them. Germline CDR1 and CDR2: MNHNS and SASEGT. This CDR3 spans 18 amino acids. DNA for the CDR3: TGTGCCAGCAATGGGAGGTCGGCGGAGATCTGGGGCAATCAGCCCCAGCATTTT. This gives the protein CASNGRSAEIWGNQPQHF.

The genes are TRBV7-2 and TRBJ2-7, with 7 bases that match TRBD2. Germline-derived CDR1 and CDR2 are SGHTA and FQGNSA. The ends lost 5 bases at V and 4 bases at J; junction bases unmatched: 17. CDR3 length equals 17 residues. The CDR3 nucleotides are TGTGCCAGCAGCCCTAGTTGGGAGACTAGCCTAGGGTACGAGCAGTACTTC. Its protein is CASSPSWETSLGYEQYF.

About this clonotype itself: This may be a read error, as it is one base from a much larger clone. V is TRBV15 and J is TRBJ2-7, with D uncertain. The CDR3 has 14 amino acids. V was cut by 4 bases and J by 3 bases, with 13 bases left in between. Germline-derived CDR1 and CDR2 are LNHNV and YYDKDF (reference sequence). The CDR3 DNA sequence: TGTGCCACCAGCACTGAACTAAGCAACTACGAGCAGTACTTC. Translating it yields CATSTELSNYEQYF.

The rearrangement uses TRBV29-1 and TRBJ2-1; the D gene is possibly TRBD2 (5 bases). Per germline, CDR1 SQVTM and CDR2 ANQGSEA. V lost 2 bases and J 1 base, leaving 15 bases between the germline ends. The CDR3 is made up of 16 amino acids. The CDR3 loop is CSVEINGRDSYNEQFF. The DNA of the CDR3 is TGCAGCGTTGAAATAAACGGCCGGGATTCCTACAATGAGCAGTTCTTC.

Concerning this clonotype: An end of the junction does not agree with germline; a read error may underlie this. The chain's CDR3 is CASSLAGLAGASQETQCF. As DNA, the CDR3 is TGCGCCAGCAGCTTGGCCGGACTAGCGGGAGCCAGCCAAGAGACCCAGTGCTTC. J is TRBJ2-5 and V is TRBV5-1; TRBD2 matches 13 bases. Germline loops: CDR1 SGHRS, CDR2 YFSETQ. CDR3 size: 18 residues.

The chain combines TRBV5-4 with TRBJ1-6, with 7 bases aligning to TRBD1. The CDR3 covers 18 residues. After removal of 0 bases from V and 7 bases from J, the junction contained 13 bases not matched to a gene. CDR1 and CDR2 from the germline V gene are SGHNT and YYREEE (reference sequence). The CDR3 loop reads CASSLAPGSRGMNSPLHF. The DNA of the CDR3 is TGTGCCAGCAGCTTGGCCCCGGGGTCCAGGGGGATGAATTCACCCCTCCACTTT.

The CDR3 region has the DNA TGTGCCAGCAGTTTACTAGGGACTAGCGGCACCGGGGAGCTGTTTTTT. The encoded protein is CASSLLGTSGTGELFF. V and J are TRBV12-3 or TRBV12-4 and TRBJ2-2; 11 nucleotides match TRBD2. V lost 2 bases to trimming and J lost 4 bases; unmatched junction nucleotides: 3. CDR3 length: 16 amino acids.

About this clonotype itself: The junction departs from the called germline gene at one end, perhaps through a read error. The chain couples TRBV19 to TRBJ1-2; 8 bases are a match to TRBD1. Germline CDR1 and CDR2: LNHDA and SQIVND (reference sequence). The CDR3 contains 13 residues. The CDR3 loop reads CASSGTGVYGCTF. CDR3 bases: TGTGCCAGTAGTGGGACAGGAGTATATGGCTGCACCTTC.

The chain employs TRBV6-1 and TRBJ2-3, with D tentatively TRBD2 (5 bases). In germline, CDR1 is MNHNS, CDR2 SASEGT. The CDR3 contains 13 residues. Trimming cost V 2 bases and J 13 bases, with 16 bases left between them. CDR3 sequence reads: CASSERGSSNKYF. For the CDR3, the DNA is TGTGCCAGCAGTGAACGGGGAAGCAGTAATAAGTATTTT.

The chain employs TRBV6-2 or TRBV6-3 and TRBJ2-7; 13 bases are a match to TRBD2. This CDR3 comprises 15 residues. Losses at the gene ends were 6 bases for V and 2 bases for J; bases not matched to a gene: 4. Germline V gene data show CDR1 as MNHEY and CDR2 as SVGEGT. CDR3 region: CASRLGTSGTYEQYF. CDR3 coding DNA: TGTGCCAGCAGGCTCGGGACTAGCGGGACCTACGAGCAGTACTTC.

Comment on this clonotype: A much larger clone differs by one base, so this may be a read error. The chain couples TRBV6-1 to TRBJ1-1; D is possibly TRBD1 (6 bases). Germline V gives CDR1 MNHNS, CDR2 SASEGT. The CDR3 contains 16 residues. The chain's CDR3 is CAGSEVDGGGNTEAFF. The CDR3 DNA sequence: TGTGCCGGCAGTGAAGTCGACGGGGGCGGGAACACTGAAGCTTTCTTT.

This clonotype was detected a few times. The chain couples TRBV7-2 to TRBJ1-2; D remains unclear. Trimming cost V 1 base and J 4 bases, with 13 bases left between them. The CDR3 loop spans 15 amino acids. CDR1 and CDR2 (germline): SGHTA, FQGNSA. CDR3 sequence: CASSLGPDLGYGYTF. CDR3 nucleotide sequence: TGTGCCAGCAGCTTAGGGCCCGATCTGGGCTATGGCTACACCTTC.

This clonotype was counted many times. The V call is TRBV20-1, the J call TRBJ1-6; D is uncertain. The V gene's germline CDR1 is DFQATT and CDR2 SNEGSKA (reference sequence). CDR3 size: 15 residues. The V end was cut by 3 bases, the J end by 0 bases, with 9 bases between. CDR3 sequence reads: CSASGSSSYNSPLHF. The CDR3 DNA sequence: TGCAGTGCTAGCGGTAGTAGCTCCTATAATTCACCCCTCCACTTT.

This clonotype was detected ten times or more. V and J are TRBV6-1 and TRBJ2-3, with TRBD2 matching 9 bases. Germline lookup yields CDR1 MNHNS and CDR2 SASEGT. The CDR3 spans 15 residues. With 6 bases clipped from V and 2 bases from J, the junction kept 6 bases outside the gene matches. The DNA for the CDR3 is TGTGCCAGCAGCCCGACTAGCGGCTTCACAGATACGCAGTATTTT. This encodes CASSPTSGFTDTQYF.

The chain recombines TRBV7-8 with TRBJ1-5; D is undetermined. Germline V lookup: CDR1 SGHVS, CDR2 FQNEAQ. V was cut by 6 bases and J by 3 bases, with 12 bases left in between. CDR3 length: 14 amino acids. CDR3 nucleotides: TGTGCCAGCAGTGTAGACGGGTACAATCAGCCCCAGCATTTT. This codes for CASSVDGYNQPQHF.

Notes on this clonotype: Just one base apart from a much larger clone, this may be a read error. The chain joins TRBV6-2 or TRBV6-3 to TRBJ1-1, with a possible D match to TRBD1 (5 bases). The CDR3 is 14 amino acids. Germline CDR1 reads MNHEY; CDR2 reads SVGEGT. CDR3 residues: CAGRTQTVNTEAFF. The CDR3 DNA reads as TGTGCCGGCAGGACTCAGACAGTTAACACTGAAGCTTTCTTT.

CDR3 bases: TGTGCCAGCAGTTTAAGCCTGGCGGAGCTGTTTTTT. This sequence encodes CASSLSLAELFF. V usage is TRBV12-3 or TRBV12-4 and J usage is TRBJ2-2; D remains unclear. Trimming stripped 2 bases from V and 10 bases from J, with 8 bases between. The CDR3 is 12 residues long.

Comment on this clonotype: At one boundary the junction diverges from the germline segment, which might be a read error. The chain carries TRBV6-1 and TRBJ2-4; 8 nucleotides align to TRBD2. Looked up from germline, CDR1 is MNHNS and CDR2 is SASEGT. CDR3 length: 14 residues. In nucleotides, the CDR3 is TGTGCCAGCAGTTTCGGGGGGGCCAAAAACATTCAGCACTTC. It is translated as CASSFGGAKNIQHF.

For this clonotype: A read error may produce the germline difference seen at one junction end. CDR3 loop: CSPLNSVSYNEQLF. In DNA, the CDR3 is TGCAGTCCCCTTAATAGCGTGTCCTACAATGAGCAGCTCTTC. The J gene is TRBJ2-1, the V gene TRBV20-1, with D perhaps TRBD2 (5 bases). The germline V gene encodes CDR1 DFQATT and CDR2 SNEGSKA (reference sequence). The CDR3 spans 14 residues.

The chain uses TRBV12-3 or TRBV12-4 and TRBJ2-7, with D uncertain. CDR3 length: 13 amino acids. V was clipped by 9 bases and J by 5 bases, with 17 bases between them. CDR3 in DNA: TGTGCCAGACCGCACAGATTCTGCCACGAGCAGTACTTC. Translated, it gives CARPHRFCHEQYF.

Points on this clonotype: A much bigger clone sits one base away, suggesting this may be a read error. The conserved closing phenylalanine or tryptophan is absent in this CDR3, likely reflecting a read error. This chain connects TRBV7-6 to TRBJ1-4; D is unresolved. The CDR3 extends over 14 amino acids. The germline gives CDR1 SGHVS, CDR2 FNYEAQ. The V and J ends lost 5 bases and 3 bases respectively, with 10 bases between them. The CDR3 sequence is CASSALTANEKLFY. The CDR3 bases are TGTGCCAGCAGCGCCCTGACGGCTAATGAAAAACTGTTTTAT.

The gene calls are TRBV18 and TRBJ1-2; the match to TRBD1 covers 7 bases. The CDR3 runs 15 residues. After removal of 0 bases from V and 2 bases from J, the junction contained 3 bases not matched to a gene. CDR1 KGHSH and CDR2 LQKENI come from the germline V gene. CDR3 protein: CASSPPSGGNYGYTF. The CDR3 DNA sequence: TGTGCCAGCTCACCACCCTCAGGGGGGAACTATGGCTACACCTTC.

The V call is TRBV15, the J call TRBJ2-5; 9 nucleotides agree with TRBD2. Germline CDR1 and CDR2: LNHNV and YYDKDF (reference sequence). The CDR3 contains 16 residues. After removal of 1 base from V and 1 base from J, the junction contained 4 bases not matched to a gene. As DNA, the CDR3 is TGTGCCACCAGCAGAGCGACTAGCGGATCCCAAGAGACCCAGTACTTC. It encodes CATSRATSGSQETQYF.

This clonotype was observed a few times. The chain couples TRBV19 to TRBJ1-1; D is undetermined. V shed 4 bases and J shed 6 bases, with 15 bases lying between them. Germline CDR1 and CDR2: LNHDA and SQIVND (reference sequence). CDR3 length: 14 residues. CDR3 nucleotide sequence: TGTGCCAGTAGTACAGGACCAGGAGGGCCTGAAGCTTTCTTT. Encoded protein: CASSTGPGGPEAFF.

V usage is TRBV27 and J usage is TRBJ1-5; D is perhaps TRBD1 (5 bases). V lost 5 bases and J lost 9, with 26 bases in between. This CDR3 region has 17 residues. Germline values: CDR1 MNHEY, CDR2 SMNVEV (reference sequence). The CDR3 DNA reads TGTGCCAGCAGTCCCCTAGGTCAAGGGACCGCGCTGTTGCCCCAGCATTTT. As protein: CASSPLGQGTALLPQHF.

This clonotype was observed a single time. This chain uses TRBV4-2 with TRBJ1-4; 9 nucleotides line up with TRBD1. Germline assignment: CDR1 LGHNA and CDR2 YNFKEQ. Unmatched junction bases numbered 2, after V lost 4 bases and J lost 8 bases. CDR3 length equals 13 residues. The CDR3 nucleotides are TGTGCCAGCAGCCTGGGGACAGGGGAAAAACTGTTTTTT. Residues: CASSLGTGEKLFF.

This clonotype occurred a few times. The chain has TRBV2 and TRBJ2-7; D uncertain. CDR1 is SNHLY, CDR2 FYNNEI, per germline. The V end lost 5 bases, the J end lost 7 bases, and 9 bases lay between the germline ends. The CDR3 runs to 11 residues. The CDR3 coding sequence is TGTGCCAGCAGTCCTCGTTGGGAGCAGTACTTC. Translation: CASSPRWEQYF. Filled out from reference TRBV2 and TRBJ2-7, the complete variable domain reads EPEVTQTPSHQVTQMGQEVILRCVPISNHLYFYWYRQILGQKVEFLVSFYNNEISEKSEIFDDQFSVERPDGSNFTLKIRSTKLEDSAMYFCASSPRWEQYFGPGTRLTVT.

The J gene is TRBJ2-5, the V gene TRBV7-9, with 9 bases aligning to TRBD2. Germline CDR1 is SEHNR and CDR2 is FQNEAQ (reference sequence). V dropped 1 base and J dropped 2; count of bases not matched to a gene: 8. The CDR3 length is 17 residues. This CDR3 is CASSLGALAGRQETQYF. DNA of the CDR3: TGTGCCAGCAGCTTAGGAGCGCTAGCGGGGAGACAAGAGACCCAGTACTTC. Full variable domain (rest looked up from reference TRBV7-9 and TRBJ2-5): DTGVSQNPRHKITKRGQNVTFRCDPISEHNRLYWYRQTLGQGPEFLTYFQNEAQLEKSRLLSDRFSAERPKGSFSTLEIQRTEQGDSAMYLCASSLGALAGRQETQYFGPGTRLLVL.

The chain links TRBV6-1 to TRBJ2-2, with D maybe TRBD1 (5 bases). Trimming removed 8 bases from V and 6 bases from J, with 19 bases in between. This CDR3 region has 15 residues. Germline V gene data show CDR1 as MNHNS and CDR2 as SASEGT. The CDR3 sequence is CASAPTVGLAGELFF. The CDR3 region has the DNA TGTGCCAGCGCCCCGACAGTAGGGTTGGCCGGGGAGCTGTTTTTT.